This is a list of T cell receptor beta chains from one sample in a study of a mutant IDH1 vaccine in newly diagnosed glioma. The repertoire was sequenced with immunoSEQ multiplex PCR; TCRdb's copy has only in-frame clones and lacks some. The repertoire holds fewer than 45,000 clones, with approximately 82% as singletons. Antigen specificity for these receptors is unknown. The input for sequencing was PBMCs, taken from a glioma patient whose treatment included an IDH1 peptide vaccine. These TCRs come from a man younger than 35 with glioma. Some clones in this sample may be carry-over from other donors' samples. Both conserved end residues are part of each CDR3. Fields, in order: clone size, J gene, V gene, D gene, CDR3 DNA, CDR3 protein. The D gene is left open where the match is weak. Rows give clone size only sometimes, using once, few, many, or a class for an expanded clone.

. TRBJ2-2 TRBV7-6 . TGTGCCAGCAGTAAGCTAGTCACCGGGGAGCTGTTTTTT CASSKLVTGELFF
. TRBJ1-2 TRBV14 TRBD1 TGTGCCAGCAGCCAAGTACAGGGGATATATGGCTACACCTTC CASSQVQGIYGYTF
. TRBJ1-3 TRBV10-3 TRBD1 TGTGCCATCAGCGCAGGGGGGGCTGCTGGAAACACCATATATTTT CAISAGGAAGNTIYF
. TRBJ1-5 TRBV6-7 . TGTGCCAGCAGTTGTGACCCGTCGAGTAGCAATCAGCCCCAGCATTTT CASSCDPSSSNQPQHF
. TRBJ1-2 TRBV10-3 . TGTGCCATCACCCAGGGTGGAATCTATGGCTACACCTTC CAITQGGIYGYTF
. TRBJ2-5 TRBV30 . TGTGCCTGGAATGGCTTACAAGCGGAGACCCAGTACTTC CAWNGLQAETQYF
. TRBJ1-6 TRBV30 . TGTGCCTGGAGCAACTTAAATTCACCCCTCCACTTT CAWSNLNSPLHF
. TRBJ2-7 TRBV29-1 TRBD1 TGCAGCGATCCAGGGGGCCTCGAGCAGTACTTC CSDPGGLEQYF
. TRBJ2-1 TRBV27 . TGTGCCAGCAGCCTTCTCGATCAGGCGGACAATGAGCAGTTCTTC CASSLLDQADNEQFF
. TRBJ1-1 TRBV5-1 . TGCGCCAGCAGCCACGAGGGGAACACTGAAGCTTTCTTT CASSHEGNTEAFF
. TRBJ1-1 TRBV7-9 . TGTGCCAGCAGCCCTAGGAACAGGGACACTGAAGCTTTCTTT CASSPRNRDTEAFF
once TRBJ1-1 TRBV4-1 . TGCGCCAGCAGCCAAGACCGGGACACCACTGAAGCTTTCTTT CASSQDRDTTEAFF
. TRBJ2-7 TRBV2 . TGTGCCAGCAGTGAAGCGGTGATTCTAGTCTCCACGGGGGAGCAGTACTTC CASSEAVILVSTGEQYF
. TRBJ2-5 TRBV5-4 TRBD2 TGTGCCAGCAGCTGGACTAGTCGAGAGACCCAGTACTTC CASSWTSRETQYF
. TRBJ2-3 TRBV6-5 TRBD1 TGTGCCAGCACGTGGGACAGACATACAGATACGCAGTATTTT CASTWDRHTDTQYF
few TRBJ2-7 TRBV4-3 . TGCGCCAGCAGCCAAGATGGGGGCTACGAGCAGTACTTC CASSQDGGYEQYF
. TRBJ1-1 TRBV4-3 . TGCGCCAGCAGCCAAGGATATCGAGCGACTGAAGCTTTCTTT CASSQGYRATEAFF
once TRBJ2-7 TRBV6-6 . TGTGCCAGCATGGGCAGCCCCTACGAGCAGTACTTC CASMGSPYEQYF
. TRBJ1-1 TRBV7-9 TRBD1 TGTGCCAGCAGCGGGACAGGGGGCTGGGGCACTGAAGCTTTCTTT CASSGTGGWGTEAFF
. TRBJ2-1 TRBV6-5 . TGTGCCAGCAGACGAGGCCCCTCGAATGAGCAGTTCTTC CASRRGPSNEQFF
. TRBJ1-1 TRBV2 . TGTGCCAGCACCGCAGAGGGGGTGAGCAACACTGAAGCTTTCTTT CASTAEGVSNTEAFF
. TRBJ1-3 TRBV6-1 . TGTGCTCACTCCGGGCACTTAAAGGGAGGAAACACCATATATTTT CAHSGHLKGGNTIYF
once TRBJ2-4 TRBV2 . TGTGCCAGCAGTGGAGTGTATGTAGCCAAAAACATTCAGTACTTC CASSGVYVAKNIQYF
. TRBJ2-7 TRBV30 . TGTGCCTCCTCCGGGACTCCGTTTAAGAGCGCGGGTTCCTCCGAGCAGTACTTC CASSGTPFKSAGSSEQYF
. TRBJ1-1 TRBV4-1 . TGCGCCAGCAGCCAATCCGGGGCCCCCGGCGGGACTGAAGCTTTCTTT CASSQSGAPGGTEAFF
few TRBJ1-5 TRBV18 . TGTGCCAGCTCAGAGGGGAACAATCAGCCCCAGCATTTT CASSEGNNQPQHF
. TRBJ1-2 TRBV4-2 . TGTGCCAGCAGCCAGAAAATGACAGGAGTTGGAGGCTATGGCTACACCTTC CASSQKMTGVGGYGYTF